This TCR beta chain was sequenced during a study of blood T cell repertoires in COVID-19. Looking at the study overall: COVID-19 samples from acute and convalescent phases originated in the United States, Italy and Spain. T cells, B-cell-depleted T cells, or PBMCs supplied cDNA or gDNA.

This CDR3 spans 14 amino acids. Losses at the gene ends were 6 bases for V and 4 bases for J; bases not matched to a gene: 4. Germline V gene sequence: CDR1 SGHVS, CDR2 FQNEAQ. In the authors' workflow: Amplification of reference gene primers was used by the study to estimate nucleated cell counts. The method was immunoSEQ multiplex PCR; TCRdb's version includes in-frame clones alone and lacks a portion of them. That table supplies the V and J calls and clone size; D and trimming were determined from the DNA. Of 45,000 to 60,000 clones listed, 91% were seen once; the top ten hold just under 6.5%. The chain couples TRBV7-8 to TRBJ1-3; 9 positions match TRBD1. Source material: peripheral blood. The TCR originated in a man in his sixties or seventies with active COVID-19. DNA of the CDR3: TGTGCCAGCAGAACCGGGACAGGGGGAAACACCATATATTTT. Its translation is CASRTGTGGNTIYF.